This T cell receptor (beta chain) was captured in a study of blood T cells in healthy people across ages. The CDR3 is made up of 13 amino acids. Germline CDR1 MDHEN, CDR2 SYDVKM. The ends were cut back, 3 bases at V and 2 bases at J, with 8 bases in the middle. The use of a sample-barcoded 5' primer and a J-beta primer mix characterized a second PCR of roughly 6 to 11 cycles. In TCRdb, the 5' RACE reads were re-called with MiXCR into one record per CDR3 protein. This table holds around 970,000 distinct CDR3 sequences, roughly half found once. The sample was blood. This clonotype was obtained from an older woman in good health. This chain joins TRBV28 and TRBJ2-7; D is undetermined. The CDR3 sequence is CASSFPPPYEQYF. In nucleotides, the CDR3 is TGTGCCAGCAGTTTCCCTCCTCCCTACGAGCAGTACTTC.